The clone carrying this T cell receptor beta chain was seen ten or more times. Antigen: not known. The data were taken from a study of T cells in Graves' hyperthyroidism and ophthalmopathy. The germline gives CDR1 ENHRY, CDR2 SYGVKD. The CDR3 spans 11 residues. Deletions cut 6 bases from V and 2 bases from J, with 3 bases between. General study results and limits: Blood shared most expanded thyroid clonotypes above 0.001.

Uncontrolled infection, other autoimmune disease, pregnancy or lactation led to exclusion. On the basis of clinical symptoms, serum thyroxine and TRAb, thyroid ultrasound and orbital computed tomography, diagnoses were made. Fresh peripheral blood, 8 to 10 ml of it, supplied the PBMCs. RNA transcripts served as the template for amplifying TCR beta CDR3 regions. The HTBI primer set was used in a first-round RT-PCR of the TCR CDR3. TCRdb redid the calling of the multiplex PCR reads with MiXCR, one entry per CDR3 protein. Counted here are about 360,000 distinct CDR3 sequences, around 14% occurring once; the ten biggest clones make up 9.2%.

This TCR derives from a woman younger than 30 with Graves' hyperthyroidism. Input material: blood. The chain employs TRBV10-3 and TRBJ2-3; D uncertain. CDR3 amino acids: CAISDTDTQYF. The CDR3 DNA sequence: TGTGCCATCAGCGACACAGATACGCAGTATTTT.